Below are 21 T cell receptor beta chains sequenced from a single sample in a study of cytomegalovirus exposure and HLA in healthy donors listed by TCRdb under 2017. The library was obtained by the immunoSEQ multiplex PCR assay. For the multiplex PCR, a mixture combining 60 forward primers for TCR Vbeta segments and 13 reverse primers for TCR Jbeta segments was used. What TCRdb holds here is the immuneACCESS table cut down to in-frame rearrangements. Part of the clones is not present; checked against another copy, under half of the missing clones reflect an unresolved V gene, and the others are unexplained. The table kept for this sample lists approximately 110,000 clones. The leading ten clones occupy around 3.9% of the sample. The specimen was PBMCs. The receptors originated from a young man in good health and CMV-seronegative.

This sequence joins TRBV7-6 and TRBJ1-2; TRBD1 might be the D (6 bases). The CDR3 contains 15 residues. The V gene lost 1 base and the J gene lost 7 bases, with 16 bases spanning the gap. The germline V gene encodes CDR1 SGHVS and CDR2 FNYEAQ. CDR3 in DNA: TGTGCCAGCAGCTTAGGGCAGGGGAATACTGGTGGCTACACCTTC. This sequence encodes CASSLGQGNTGGYTF.

The rearrangement joins TRBV18 to TRBJ1-5, with 7 bases lining up with TRBD1. CDR1 is KGHSH and CDR2 is LQKENI in the germline V gene. With 3 bases clipped from V and 3 bases from J, the junction kept 5 bases outside the gene matches. This CDR3 region has 15 residues. CDR3 nucleotides: TGTGCCAGCTCACCCTTGGGACAGCCCAATCAGCCCCAGCATTTT. This translates into CASSPLGQPNQPQHF.

The CDR3 here is CASRGQGMFMGYTF. DNA for the CDR3: TGTGCCAGCAGGGGACAGGGGATGTTTATGGGCTACACCTTC. The chain is built from TRBV28 and TRBJ1-2; 10 bases are shared with TRBD1. Germline loops: CDR1 MDHEN, CDR2 SYDVKM. The V segment lost 6 bases and the J segment 8 bases; nucleotides outside the gene matches: 9. The CDR3 has 14 amino acids.

The V call is TRBV6-1, the J call TRBJ2-7; 14 positions match TRBD2. CDR1 and CDR2 from the germline V gene are MNHNS and SASEGT. V lost 3 bases and J lost 4; bases outside the gene matches: 11. This CDR3 comprises 18 residues. CDR3 sequence reads: CASSERTYGTSGSYEQYF. CDR3 in DNA: TGTGCCAGCAGTGAGAGGACTTACGGGACTAGCGGGAGTTACGAGCAGTACTTC.

The rearrangement uses TRBV10-2 and TRBJ2-2; 11 bases align to TRBD2. Germline V gene sequence: CDR1 WSHSY, CDR2 SAAADI. V was pared by 6 bases and J by 5 bases, with 5 bases of the junction left unmatched. The CDR3 is 15 amino acids. CDR3 residues: CASRGGTSGTGELFF. The CDR3 DNA sequence: TGCGCCAGCAGGGGGGGGACTAGCGGAACCGGGGAGCTGTTTTTT.

J is TRBJ2-5 and V is TRBV7-9; 7 bases are a match to TRBD2. The DNA matches TRBJ2-7 better at its end, which makes the J call doubtful. CDR3 length: 14 amino acids. Germline loops: CDR1 SEHNR, CDR2 FQNEAQ (reference sequence). The CDR3: CASSRGDGPYEQYF. CDR3 bases: TGTGCCAGCAGCCGGGGGGACGGACCCTACGAGCAGTACTTC.

The V gene is TRBV6-5, the J gene TRBJ2-7; unclear D gene. V lost 8 bases, J lost 4 bases, and 15 bases lay in between. The CDR3 sequence is 13 residues long. CDR1 MNHEY and CDR2 SVGAGI come from the germline V gene. CDR3 in amino acids: CASSQNSGYEQYF. The CDR3 DNA is TGTGCCAGCTCCCAGAATTCCGGGTACGAGCAGTACTTC.

V gene TRBV7-2 combines with J gene TRBJ2-1, with D hard to call. The ends were cut back, 1 base at V and 1 base at J, with 8 bases in the middle. Germline V gene data show CDR1 as SGHTA and CDR2 as FQGNSA. This CDR3 contains 15 residues. The CDR3 DNA reads TGTGCCAGCAGCTTAGGGAGCGCATCCTACAATGAGCAGTTCTTC. It codes for CASSLGSASYNEQFF.

The chain couples TRBV6-5 to TRBJ1-1; possible D gene TRBD1, 5 bases. Germline CDR1 is MNHEY and CDR2 is SVGAGI. The V and J ends lost 3 bases and 0 bases respectively, with 8 bases between them. The CDR3 loop spans 14 amino acids. This CDR3 reads CASSYGGMNTEAFF. CDR3 in DNA: TGTGCCAGCAGTTATGGGGGGATGAACACTGAAGCTTTCTTT.

V and J are TRBV5-1 and TRBJ2-7; D not certain. The CDR3 totals 15 residues. Trimming removed 6 bases at V and 4 bases at J, with 20 bases between. Germline CDR1 is SGHRS and CDR2 is YFSETQ. The CDR3 nucleotides read TGCGCCAGCACTATGGGTGTTACTCCGGGTTACGAGCAGTACTTC. Translated: CASTMGVTPGYEQYF.

The J gene is TRBJ1-1, the V gene TRBV5-8, with D perhaps matching TRBD1 (6 bases). The CDR3 sequence is 13 residues long. V gave up 0 bases and J gave up 11 bases, with 14 bases separating them. Germline-derived CDR1 and CDR2 are SGHTS and YDEGEE. The CDR3 protein is CASSLGTARGAFF. The CDR3, as DNA: TGTGCCAGCAGCTTGGGGACAGCGAGGGGGGCTTTCTTT.

The V gene is TRBV5-6, the J gene TRBJ1-3; no definite D call. Germline V CDR1 and CDR2: SGHDT, YYEEEE. Trimming pared 0 bases from V and 1 base from J, leaving 5 bases between. The CDR3 sequence is 14 residues long. DNA for the CDR3: TGTGCCAGCAGCTTGGGCGGGTCTGGAAACACCATATATTTT. Translated: CASSLGGSGNTIYF.

J is TRBJ1-3 and V is TRBV5-8, with D tentatively TRBD1 (6 bases). V lost 4 bases and J 0 bases, leaving 14 bases between the germline ends. The germline V gene encodes CDR1 SGHTS and CDR2 YDEGEE. The CDR3 runs 16 residues. The CDR3 reads CASSHLTGYSGNTIYF. The CDR3 DNA follows: TGTGCCAGCAGCCACCTGACAGGCTACTCTGGAAACACCATATATTTT. Combining the CDR3 with reference TRBV5-8 and TRBJ1-3 gives the whole variable domain EAGVTQSPTHLIKTRGQQATLRCSPISGHTSVYWYQQALGLGLQFLLWYDEGEERNRGNFPPRFSGRQFPNYSSELNVNALELEDSALYLCASSHLTGYSGNTIYFGEGSWLTVV.

The rearrangement links TRBV2 to TRBJ1-1; TRBD1 matches 10 bases. V was pared by 0 bases and J by 8 bases, with 9 bases of the junction left unmatched. Germline CDR1 SNHLY, CDR2 FYNNEI. The CDR3 contains 16 residues. The CDR3 here is CASSEALTGQGMEAFF. CDR3 nucleotide sequence: TGTGCCAGCAGTGAAGCGCTTACGGGACAGGGGATGGAAGCTTTCTTT.

About this clone: The junction departs from germline at one end; a sequencing error may be responsible. CDR3 sequence: CASREGTSFGGYTF. CDR3 nucleotide sequence: TGTGCCAGCAGAGAAGGGACATCTTTTGGTGGCTACACCTTC. V and J are TRBV6-1 and TRBJ1-2; possibly TRBD1 for D (6 bases). CDR3 length equals 14 residues. The V gene's germline CDR1 is MNHNS and CDR2 SASEGT.

This chain links TRBV5-6 with TRBJ1-2, with TRBD1 matching over 8 bases. The germline V gene encodes CDR1 SGHDT and CDR2 YYEEEE. The CDR3 covers 14 residues. The V segment lost 4 bases and the J segment 0 bases; nucleotides outside the gene matches: 2. CDR3 bases: TGTGCCAGCAGCCCGGGACAGGCTAACTATGGCTACACCTTC. Translated: CASSPGQANYGYTF.

This chain joins TRBV19 and TRBJ2-5; possible D gene TRBD2, 5 bases. V was clipped by 9 bases and J by 1 base, with 12 bases between them. The CDR3 is 13 amino acids. From germline, CDR1 is LNHDA and CDR2 SQIVND (reference sequence). Here the CDR3 reads CASLARGQETQYF. The CDR3 DNA follows: TGTGCCAGCCTCGCCCGGGGCCAAGAGACCCAGTACTTC. Drawing the rest from reference TRBV19 and TRBJ2-5, the complete variable domain is DGGITQSPKYLFRKEGQNVTLSCEQNLNHDAMYWYRQDPGQGLRLIYYSQIVNDFQKGDIAEGYSVSREKKESFPLTVTSAQKNPTAFYLCASLARGQETQYFGPGTRLLVL.

The V and J genes are TRBV7-9 and TRBJ2-7; 12 nucleotides match TRBD1. This CDR3 has 15 amino acids. The germline V gene encodes CDR1 SEHNR and CDR2 FQNEAQ (reference sequence). Trimming cost V 5 bases and J 6 bases; bases outside gene matches: 8. DNA for the CDR3: TGTGCCAGCAGCCTACCGGGACAGGGGGCCATCGAGCAGTACTTC. Translated: CASSLPGQGAIEQYF.

The gene calls are TRBV27 and TRBJ1-1; D is perhaps TRBD1 (5 bases). Trimming removed 2 bases from V and 0 bases from J, with 7 bases in between. The germline CDR1 and CDR2 sequences are MNHEY and SMNVEV (reference sequence). The CDR3 totals 14 residues. The CDR3 nucleotides read TGTGCCAGCAGTTTACAGGACATGAACACTGAAGCTTTCTTT. Translating it yields CASSLQDMNTEAFF.

The rearrangement links TRBV10-3 to TRBJ2-5; 7 bases line up with TRBD1. Germline V gives CDR1 ENHRY, CDR2 SYGVKD. Germline trimming cut 6 bases from V and 5 bases from J; bases unmatched to any gene: 9. This CDR3 contains 14 residues. CDR3 loop: CAISGTTGDETQYF. The CDR3 coding sequence is TGTGCCATCAGCGGAACCACAGGGGACGAGACCCAGTACTTC.

This rearrangement joins TRBV5-6 to TRBJ2-5; D may be TRBD1 (9 bases). Germline CDR1 reads SGHDT; CDR2 reads YYEEEE. The CDR3 runs 16 residues. The V end was cut by 4 bases, the J end by 7 bases, with 23 bases between. CDR3 in DNA: TGTGCCAGCAGCAAACGTCTACAGGGGGCGGGGGGGACCCAGTACTTC. This translates into CASSKRLQGAGGTQYF.